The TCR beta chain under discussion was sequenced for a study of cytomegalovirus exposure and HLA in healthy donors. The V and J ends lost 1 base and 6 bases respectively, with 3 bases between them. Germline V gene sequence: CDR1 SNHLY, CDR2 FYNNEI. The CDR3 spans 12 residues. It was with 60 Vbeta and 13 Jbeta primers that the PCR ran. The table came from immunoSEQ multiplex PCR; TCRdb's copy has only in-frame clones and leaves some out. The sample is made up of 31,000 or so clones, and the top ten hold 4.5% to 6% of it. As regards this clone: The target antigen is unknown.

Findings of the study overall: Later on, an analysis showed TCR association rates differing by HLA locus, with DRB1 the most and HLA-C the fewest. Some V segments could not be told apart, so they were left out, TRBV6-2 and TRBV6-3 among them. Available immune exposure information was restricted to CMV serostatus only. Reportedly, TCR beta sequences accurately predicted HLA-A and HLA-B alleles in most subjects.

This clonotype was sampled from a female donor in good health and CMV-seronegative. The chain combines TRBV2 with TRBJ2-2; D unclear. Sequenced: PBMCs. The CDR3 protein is CASSEDSGELFF. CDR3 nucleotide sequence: TGTGCCAGCAGTGAAGACTCCGGGGAGCTGTTTTTT.